This entry concerns a single T cell receptor beta chain. Its target antigen remains unknown. There are no base qualities to consult, and no much larger clone falls within one base. Enrolling through a virtual design, the prospective study's participants ranged in age from roughly 18 to 89 years and lived across 20 to 30 United States geographic areas. In the prospective study, cohorts were assigned on the basis of participant-reported clinical history obtained from a screening survey and a study questionnaire. Mobile phlebotomists in the prospective study collected whole blood, serum and a nasopharyngeal or oropharyngeal swab from every participant. Additional blood draws and questionnaires over an approximately two-month period could optionally be provided by prospective study participants. Before DNA extraction, prospective study blood samples were shipped either frozen or at room temperature.

The sample is drawn from a study of blood T cell repertoires in COVID-19 (dated by TCRdb to 2018 to 2021). With regard to the full study: The collaborator samples originated in the United States, Italy and Spain and spanned the acute and convalescent phases of COVID-19. Deeply sampled blood TCRbeta repertoires from subjects exposed to, actively infected with, or recovered from COVID-19 were included in the dataset. The sample metadata nearly always contained a de-identified subject ID, COVID-19 status, age in years and sex. Where available, HLA class I and class II types were taken from metadata supplied by the sample provider and were not determined by assay-based typing. The material from the prospective study consisted of cDNA or gDNA derived from T cells, B-cell-depleted T cells, or PBMCs. The repertoires were released in a freely available public database meant as a resource for research on the immune response to SARS-CoV-2. Samples came from the ongoing ImmuneRACE study (first 160 participants) plus 1,254 subjects from 6 global collaborators. Results and caveats for the whole study, not just this receptor: The amount of clinical and demographic metadata varied by source and participant and was provided uncurated.

TCRbeta CDR3 regions were amplified from genomic DNA using the immunoSEQ Assay, a bias-controlled multiplex PCR. The paper's data handling went like this. Within the assay, amplification of reference gene primers was used to estimate how many nucleated cells each sample contained. To quantify the absolute abundance of each unique TCRbeta CDR3 rearrangement, sequence reads were collapsed and filtered. Productive Simpson clonality was computed per sample as the square root of Simpson's diversity index over productive rearrangements. The clones in this table, taken by TCRdb from immuneACCESS, are in-frame only. Not every clone is retained; where verified, under half of the shortfall comes from an unresolved V gene, and the cause of the rest is unknown. For V, J and clone size, that table is used; D and trimming come from the DNA. In all, the sample holds nearly 250,000 clones, and 75% to 85% of those were seen once. The ten largest clones take up over 7.5% of the sample.

Including the terminal cysteine and phenylalanine, the CDR3 comprises 16 residues. The sequence is cut down to CDR3 DNA, 48 bases in frame from base 1. Via the germline V gene (reference sequence), CDR1 is SGHNT and CDR2 YYREEE. V is shortened by 4 bases, J by 0 bases, and the region joining them spans 13 bases. The source is a woman in her forties or fifties with acute COVID-19. The sequencing sample was made of PBMCs or T cells enriched from blood (not recorded which). The chain employs TRBV5-4 and TRBJ2-2; the D region possibly corresponds to TRBD2 (7 bases align). The sequence in DNA is TGTGCCAGCAGCCCGGGGGGCAGACCGAACACCGGGGAGCTGTTTTTT. The translation is CASSPGGRPNTGELFF.